This T cell receptor (beta chain) was retrieved from a study of response to subunit inactivated influenza vaccine. Regarding the study as a whole: Authors suggested few new T cells are recruited by each seasonal influenza vaccination.

The CDR3 contains 15 residues. Trimming at V came to 1 base and at J to 9 bases, leaving 10 bases not matched to a gene. Germline V gene sequence: CDR1 SQVTM, CDR2 ANQGSEA. TCRdb reprocessed the RT-PCR reads via MiXCR and lists one record per CDR3 protein. The sample comprises roughly 500,000 distinct CDR3 sequences, approximately 17% of which are singletons, and less than 4% rests with the top ten. For this clonotype: Its antigen is undetermined.

The starting material was CD4+ T cells sorted from PBMCs, obtained about 23 months after vaccination. The clonotype comes from a man aged 50-75 years who received an inactivated influenza vaccine. The V and J genes are TRBV29-1 and TRBJ2-1; 9 bases line up with TRBD1. Written as DNA, the CDR3 is TGCAGCGTTGAAGTTTGGGGGACAGGGTCGGGTGAGCAGTTCTTC. Translation: CSVEVWGTGSGEQFF.